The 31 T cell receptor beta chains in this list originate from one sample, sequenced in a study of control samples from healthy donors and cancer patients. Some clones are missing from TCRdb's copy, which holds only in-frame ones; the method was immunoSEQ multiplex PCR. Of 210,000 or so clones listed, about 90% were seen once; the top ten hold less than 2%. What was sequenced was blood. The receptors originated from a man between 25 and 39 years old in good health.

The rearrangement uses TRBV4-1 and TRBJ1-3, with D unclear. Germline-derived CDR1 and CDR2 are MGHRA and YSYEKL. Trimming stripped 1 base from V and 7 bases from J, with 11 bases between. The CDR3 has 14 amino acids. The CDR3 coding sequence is TGCGCCAGCAGCCAAGGGGATCGCCTCAACACCATATATTTT. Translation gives CASSQGDRLNTIYF.

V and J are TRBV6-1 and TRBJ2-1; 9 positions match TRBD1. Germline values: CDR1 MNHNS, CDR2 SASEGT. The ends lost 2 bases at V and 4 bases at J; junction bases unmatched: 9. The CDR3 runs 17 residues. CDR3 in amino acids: CASSEKGQGTLYNEQFF. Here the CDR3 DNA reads TGTGCCAGCAGTGAAAAGGGACAGGGAACTCTTTACAATGAGCAGTTCTTC.

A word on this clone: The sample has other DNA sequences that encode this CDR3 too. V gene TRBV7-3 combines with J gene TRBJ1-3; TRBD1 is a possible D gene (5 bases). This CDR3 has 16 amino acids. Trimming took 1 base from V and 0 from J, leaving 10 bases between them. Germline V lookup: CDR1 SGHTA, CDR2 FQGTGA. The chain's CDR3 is CASSLRGPSSGNTIYF. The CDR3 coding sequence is TGTGCCAGCAGCTTAAGGGGCCCTAGCTCTGGAAACACCATATATTTT.

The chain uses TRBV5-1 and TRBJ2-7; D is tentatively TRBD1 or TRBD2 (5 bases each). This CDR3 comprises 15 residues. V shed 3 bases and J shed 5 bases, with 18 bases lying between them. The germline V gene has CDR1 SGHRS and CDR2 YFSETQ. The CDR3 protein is CASSSPGERDHEQYF. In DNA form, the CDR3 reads TGCGCCAGCAGCTCACCCGGGGAAAGGGACCACGAGCAGTACTTC.

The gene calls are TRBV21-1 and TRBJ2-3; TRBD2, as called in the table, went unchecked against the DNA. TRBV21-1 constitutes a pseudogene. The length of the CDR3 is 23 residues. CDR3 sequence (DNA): TGTGCCAGCAGCAAGGAATTTTCCCGTTTGTATATCGGGGGGGAAAAGAACACAGATACGCAGTATTTT. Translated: CASSKEFSRLYIGGEKNTDTQYF.

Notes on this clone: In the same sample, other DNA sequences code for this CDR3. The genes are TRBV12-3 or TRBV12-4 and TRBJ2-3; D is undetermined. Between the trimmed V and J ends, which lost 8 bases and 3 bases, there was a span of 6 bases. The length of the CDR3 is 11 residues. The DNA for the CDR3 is TGTGCCAGCGGCAGGACAGATACGCAGTATTTT. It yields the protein CASGRTDTQYF.

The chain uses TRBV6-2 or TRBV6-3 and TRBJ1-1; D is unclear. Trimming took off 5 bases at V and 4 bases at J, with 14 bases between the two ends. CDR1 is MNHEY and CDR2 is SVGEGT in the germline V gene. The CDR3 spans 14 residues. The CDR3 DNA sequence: TGTGCCAGCAGTGCGCACACCGGAGGCACTGAAGCTTTCTTT. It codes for CASSAHTGGTEAFF.

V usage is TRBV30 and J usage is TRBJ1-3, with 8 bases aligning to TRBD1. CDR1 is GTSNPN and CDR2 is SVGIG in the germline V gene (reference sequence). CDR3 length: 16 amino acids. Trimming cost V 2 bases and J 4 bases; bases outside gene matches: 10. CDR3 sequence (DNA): TGTGCCTGGAGTCGCCTCGACAGGGGCGGAGGAAACACCATATATTTT. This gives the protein CAWSRLDRGGGNTIYF.

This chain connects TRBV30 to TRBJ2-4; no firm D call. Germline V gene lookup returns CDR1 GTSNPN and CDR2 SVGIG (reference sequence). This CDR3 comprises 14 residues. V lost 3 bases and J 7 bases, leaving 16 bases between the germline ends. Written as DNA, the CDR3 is TGTGCCTGGAGGGACGGGCCCCAAGAGAACATTCAGTACTTC. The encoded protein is CAWRDGPQENIQYF.

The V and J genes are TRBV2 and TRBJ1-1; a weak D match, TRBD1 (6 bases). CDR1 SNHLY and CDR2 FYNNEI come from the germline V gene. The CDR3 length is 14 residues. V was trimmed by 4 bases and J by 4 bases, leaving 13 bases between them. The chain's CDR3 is CASSVRQGSTEAFF. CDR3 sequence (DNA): TGTGCCAGCAGTGTCAGGCAGGGGAGCACTGAAGCTTTCTTT.

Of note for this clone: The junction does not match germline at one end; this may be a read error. This CDR3 is CASSSPEAPEGF. CDR3 nucleotide sequence: TGTGCCAGCAGCTCACCGGAGGCCCCCGAGGGTTTT. The chain joins TRBV7-9 to TRBJ2-3; the D gene is possibly TRBD2 (5 bases). The CDR3 contains 12 residues. Germline CDR1 reads SEHNR; CDR2 reads FQNEAQ (reference sequence).

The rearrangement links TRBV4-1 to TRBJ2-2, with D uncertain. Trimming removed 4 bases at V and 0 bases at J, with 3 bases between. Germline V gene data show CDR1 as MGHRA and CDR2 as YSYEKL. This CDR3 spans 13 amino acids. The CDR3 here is CASSPPNTGELFF. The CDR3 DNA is TGCGCCAGCAGCCCTCCGAACACCGGGGAGCTGTTTTTT.

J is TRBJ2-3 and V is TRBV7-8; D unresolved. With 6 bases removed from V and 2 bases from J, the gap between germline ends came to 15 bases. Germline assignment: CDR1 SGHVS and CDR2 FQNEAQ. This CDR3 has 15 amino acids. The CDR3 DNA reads TGTGCCAGCAGACGACAAACCCGAGACACAGATACGCAGTATTTT. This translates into CASRRQTRDTDTQYF.

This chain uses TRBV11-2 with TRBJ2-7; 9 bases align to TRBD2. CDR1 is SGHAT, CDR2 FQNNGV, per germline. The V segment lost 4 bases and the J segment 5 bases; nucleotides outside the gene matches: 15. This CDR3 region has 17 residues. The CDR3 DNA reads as TGTGCCAGCAGCTACCCCGGACTGCGGGGGGGAAGGAACGAGCAGTACTTC. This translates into CASSYPGLRGGRNEQYF.

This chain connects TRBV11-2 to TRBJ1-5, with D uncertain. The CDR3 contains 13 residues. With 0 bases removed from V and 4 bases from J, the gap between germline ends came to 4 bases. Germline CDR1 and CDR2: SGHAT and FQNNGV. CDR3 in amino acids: CASSLDLNQPQHF. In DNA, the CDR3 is TGTGCCAGCAGCTTAGATCTGAATCAGCCCCAGCATTTT.

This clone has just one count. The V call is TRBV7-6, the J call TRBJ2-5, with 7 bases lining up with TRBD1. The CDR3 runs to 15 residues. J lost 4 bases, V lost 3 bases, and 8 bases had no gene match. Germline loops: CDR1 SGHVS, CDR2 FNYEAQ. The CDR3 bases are TGTGCCAGCAGCTTCGTCGAGGGGGCGCGAGAGACCCAGTACTTC. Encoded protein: CASSFVEGARETQYF. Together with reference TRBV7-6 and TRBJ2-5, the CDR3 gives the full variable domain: GAGVSQSPRYKVTKRGQDVALRCDPISGHVSLYWYRQALGQGPEFLTYFNYEAQQDKSGLPNDRFSAERPEGSISTLTIQRTEQRDSAMYRCASSFVEGARETQYFGPGTRLLVL.

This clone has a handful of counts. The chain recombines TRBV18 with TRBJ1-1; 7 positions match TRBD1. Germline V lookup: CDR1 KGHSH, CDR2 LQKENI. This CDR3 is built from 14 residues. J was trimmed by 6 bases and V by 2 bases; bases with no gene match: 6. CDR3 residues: CASSPDREVSEAFF. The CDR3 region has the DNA TGTGCCAGCTCACCAGACAGGGAGGTATCTGAAGCTTTCTTT.

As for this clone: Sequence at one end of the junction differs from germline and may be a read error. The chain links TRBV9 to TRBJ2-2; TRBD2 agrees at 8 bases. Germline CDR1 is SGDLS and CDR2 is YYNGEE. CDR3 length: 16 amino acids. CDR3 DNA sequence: TGTGCCCGCAGCGTAGACGGGGGGGCCGGCACCGGGGAGCTGTTTTTT. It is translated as CARSVDGGAGTGELFF.

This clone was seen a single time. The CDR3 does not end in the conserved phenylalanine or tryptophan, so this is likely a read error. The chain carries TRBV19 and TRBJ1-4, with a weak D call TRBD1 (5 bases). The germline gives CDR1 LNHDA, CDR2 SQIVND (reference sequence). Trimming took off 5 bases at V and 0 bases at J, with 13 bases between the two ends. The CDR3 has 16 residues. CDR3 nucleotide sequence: TGTGCCAGTAGTTTACGACAGAGTGCAACTAATGAAAAACTGTTTTTG. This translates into CASSLRQSATNEKLFL.

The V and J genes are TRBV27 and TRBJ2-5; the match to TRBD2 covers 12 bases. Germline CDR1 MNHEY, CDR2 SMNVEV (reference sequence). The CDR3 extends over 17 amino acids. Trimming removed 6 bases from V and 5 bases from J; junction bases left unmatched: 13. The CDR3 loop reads CASSPLSSGGAGETQYF. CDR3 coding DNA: TGTGCCAGCAGCCCCCTTTCTAGCGGGGGGGCCGGGGAGACCCAGTACTTC.

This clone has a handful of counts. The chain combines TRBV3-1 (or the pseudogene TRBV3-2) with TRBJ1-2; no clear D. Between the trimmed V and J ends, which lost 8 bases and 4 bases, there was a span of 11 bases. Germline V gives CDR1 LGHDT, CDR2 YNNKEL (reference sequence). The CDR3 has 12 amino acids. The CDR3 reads CASGRTTYGYTF. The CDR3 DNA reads TGTGCCAGCGGTAGAACCACCTATGGCTACACCTTC.

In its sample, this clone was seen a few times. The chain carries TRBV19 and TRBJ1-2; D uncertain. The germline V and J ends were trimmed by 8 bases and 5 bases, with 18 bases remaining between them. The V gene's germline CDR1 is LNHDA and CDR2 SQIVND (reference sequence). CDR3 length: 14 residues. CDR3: CASRPTDGPYGYTF. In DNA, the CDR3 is TGTGCCAGTCGACCTACTGACGGACCTTATGGCTACACCTTC.

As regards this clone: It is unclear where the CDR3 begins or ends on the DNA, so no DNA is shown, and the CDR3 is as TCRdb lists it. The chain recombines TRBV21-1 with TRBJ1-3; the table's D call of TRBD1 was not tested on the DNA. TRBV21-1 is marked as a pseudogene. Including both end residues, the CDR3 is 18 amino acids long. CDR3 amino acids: CASSKGWGQGIGRNTIYF.

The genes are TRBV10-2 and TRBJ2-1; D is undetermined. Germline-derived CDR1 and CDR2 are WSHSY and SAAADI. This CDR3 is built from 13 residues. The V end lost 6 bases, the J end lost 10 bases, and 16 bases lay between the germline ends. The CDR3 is CASRPPAMEEQFF. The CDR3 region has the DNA TGCGCCAGCAGGCCCCCTGCTATGGAGGAGCAGTTCTTC.

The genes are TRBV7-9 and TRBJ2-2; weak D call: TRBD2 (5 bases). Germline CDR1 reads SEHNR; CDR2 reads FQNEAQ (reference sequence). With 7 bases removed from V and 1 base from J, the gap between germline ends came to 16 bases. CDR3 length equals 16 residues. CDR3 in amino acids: CASIPRGGMNTGELFF. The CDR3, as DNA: TGTGCCAGCATCCCCCGGGGTGGAATGAACACCGGGGAGCTGTTTTTT.

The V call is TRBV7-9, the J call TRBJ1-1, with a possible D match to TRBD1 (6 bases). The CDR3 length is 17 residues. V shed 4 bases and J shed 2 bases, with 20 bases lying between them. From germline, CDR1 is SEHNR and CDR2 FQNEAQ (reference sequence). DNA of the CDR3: TGTGCCAGCAGCTCACGTCCAGGGGACGGACCTAACACTGAAGCTTTCTTT. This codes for CASSSRPGDGPNTEAFF.

Written as DNA, the CDR3 is TGTGCCAGCAGCCAAGACAGGGCACAGCCCCAGCATTTT. It encodes CASSQDRAQPQHF. The V and J genes are TRBV3-1 (or the pseudogene TRBV3-2) and TRBJ1-5, with D possibly being TRBD1 (5 bases). CDR1 is LGHDT and CDR2 is YNNKEL in the germline V gene (reference sequence). This CDR3 spans 13 amino acids. V was clipped by 0 bases and J by 7 bases, with 7 bases between them.

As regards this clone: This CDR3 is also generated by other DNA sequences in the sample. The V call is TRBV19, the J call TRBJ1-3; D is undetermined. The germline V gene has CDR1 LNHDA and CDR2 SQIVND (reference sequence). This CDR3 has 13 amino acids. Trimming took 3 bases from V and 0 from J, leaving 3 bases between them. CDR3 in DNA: TGTGCCAGTAGTATCGGCTCTGGAAACACCATATATTTT. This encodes CASSIGSGNTIYF.

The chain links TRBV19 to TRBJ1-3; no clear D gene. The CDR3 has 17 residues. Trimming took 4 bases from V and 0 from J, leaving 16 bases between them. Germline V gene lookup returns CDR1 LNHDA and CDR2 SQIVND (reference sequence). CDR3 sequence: CASSSTSRPPSGNTIYF. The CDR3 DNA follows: TGTGCCAGTAGTAGCACCAGCCGACCCCCCTCTGGAAACACCATATATTTT.

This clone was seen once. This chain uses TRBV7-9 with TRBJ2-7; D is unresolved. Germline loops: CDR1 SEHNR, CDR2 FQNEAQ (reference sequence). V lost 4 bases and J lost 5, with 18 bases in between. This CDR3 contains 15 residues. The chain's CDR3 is CASSSHNTAEHEQYF. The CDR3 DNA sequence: TGTGCCAGCAGCTCCCACAATACGGCAGAACACGAGCAGTACTTC.

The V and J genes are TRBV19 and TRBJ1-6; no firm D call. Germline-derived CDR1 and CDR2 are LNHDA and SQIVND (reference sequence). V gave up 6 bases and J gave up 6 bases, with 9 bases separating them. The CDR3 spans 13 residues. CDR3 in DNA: TGTGCCAGTAGCGACGTCAGTAATTCACCCCTCCACTTT. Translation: CASSDVSNSPLHF.